The source of this TCR beta chain is a study of T-cell reconstitution after alpha-beta-depleted transplantation in children. Study-wide results and limits: Reports say that about two months after transplant, the alpha-beta T cells came out of several hundred graft clones that had expanded. T-cell counts and diversity at one year post-transplant came mainly from newly produced T cells. Surviving recipient T cells and thymic progenitors accounted for the high day-60 TCRbeta diversity observed in some patients.

Details on this clonotype: As yet, its antigen is unknown.

Germline trimming cut 2 bases from V and 4 bases from J; bases unmatched to any gene: 5. The CDR3 totals 15 residues. Construction of the TCRbeta library involved unique molecular identifiers. TCRdb independently ran MiXCR on the PCR reads; one entry per CDR3 protein. Among hundreds of thousands of distinct CDR3 sequences listed, 16% were seen once. The receptor's source is a boy under three years old who had a stem cell transplant for Wiskott-Aldrich syndrome, so the T cells may come from the graft donor. This sequence joins TRBV12-3 or TRBV12-4 and TRBJ2-5; 9 bases agree with TRBD2. The sample here was PBMCs, mostly from graft donor cells, taken 360 days after TCRalphabeta/CD19-depleted stem cell transplant. Written as DNA, the CDR3 is TGTGCCAGCAGTTTAAACGCGGGAGGGGGAGAGACCCAGTACTTC. Its protein product is CASSLNAGGGETQYF.